This T cell receptor (beta chain) emerged from a study of human T cells and chemical hapten exposure. Looking at the study overall: While the approximately 24-week study was under way, patients received diphenylcyclopropenone on the scalp every week. Study-wide results and caveats: Following DPC sensitization, TCRs present above 1 in 1000 frequency showed no change.

This CDR3 has 12 amino acids. V lost 1 base, J lost 9 bases, and 9 bases lay in between. A note on this clonotype: As yet, its antigen is unknown.

Time point defined: pre-sensitization, week 0. The treatment: therapeutic diphenylcyclopropenone sensitization with weekly scalp DPC. The total RNA was obtained from whole blood that was not fractionated. It was the library that attached unique molecular identifiers to individual cDNA molecules. Via MiXCR, TCRdb re-called the RACE reads, giving one row per CDR3 protein. Of around 350,000 distinct CDR3 sequences listed, over 5% are singletons. The source of this sequence is a woman aged 18-29 years with alopecia areata. Some clones in this sample may be carry-over from other donors' samples. The sample consisted of whole blood, taken in connection with sensitization to the hapten diphenylcyclopropenone (DPC). The chain recombines TRBV12-3 or TRBV12-4 with TRBJ1-1; D is perhaps TRBD1 (5 bases). CDR3 amino acids: CASSLVQGQAFF. The CDR3 bases are TGTGCCAGCAGTTTAGTCCAGGGACAAGCTTTCTTT.